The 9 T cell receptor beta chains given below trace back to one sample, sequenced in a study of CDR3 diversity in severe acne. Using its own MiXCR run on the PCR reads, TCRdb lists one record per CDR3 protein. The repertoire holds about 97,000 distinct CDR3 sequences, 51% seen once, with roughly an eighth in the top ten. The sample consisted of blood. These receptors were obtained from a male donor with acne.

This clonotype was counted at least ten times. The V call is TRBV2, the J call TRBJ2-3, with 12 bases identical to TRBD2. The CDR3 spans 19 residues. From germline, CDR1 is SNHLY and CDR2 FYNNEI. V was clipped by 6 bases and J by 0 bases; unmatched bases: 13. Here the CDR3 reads CASRTLTSGRSPSTDTQYF. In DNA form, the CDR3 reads TGTGCCAGCAGGACGCTTACTAGCGGGAGGTCCCCTAGCACAGATACGCAGTATTTT.

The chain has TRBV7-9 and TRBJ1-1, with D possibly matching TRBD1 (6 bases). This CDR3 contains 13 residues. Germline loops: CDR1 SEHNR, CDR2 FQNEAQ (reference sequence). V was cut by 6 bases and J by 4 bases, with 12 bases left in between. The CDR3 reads CASRGHESTEAFF. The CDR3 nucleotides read TGTGCCAGCAGGGGACACGAGAGCACTGAAGCTTTCTTT.

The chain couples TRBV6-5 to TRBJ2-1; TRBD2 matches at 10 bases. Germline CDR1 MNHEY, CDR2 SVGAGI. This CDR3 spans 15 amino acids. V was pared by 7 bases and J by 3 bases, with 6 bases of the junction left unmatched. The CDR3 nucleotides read TGTGCCAGCACTCGGACTAGCGGAATCTACAATGAGCAGTTCTTC. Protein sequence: CASTRTSGIYNEQFF.

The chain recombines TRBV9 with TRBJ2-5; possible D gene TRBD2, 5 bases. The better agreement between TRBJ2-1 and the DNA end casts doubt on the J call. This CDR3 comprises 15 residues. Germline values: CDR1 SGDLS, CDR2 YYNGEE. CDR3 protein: CASSLGQLLAGEQFF. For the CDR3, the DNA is TGTGCCAGCAGCTTAGGGCAGCTTCTCGCGGGTGAGCAGTTCTTC.

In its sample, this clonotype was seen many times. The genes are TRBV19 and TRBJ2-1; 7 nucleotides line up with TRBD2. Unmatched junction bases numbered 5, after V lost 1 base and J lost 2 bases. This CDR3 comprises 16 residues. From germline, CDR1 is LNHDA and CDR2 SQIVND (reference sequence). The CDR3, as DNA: TGTGCCAGTAGTATAGTCGGCGGGAGTACCTACAATGAGCAGTTCTTC. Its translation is CASSIVGGSTYNEQFF.

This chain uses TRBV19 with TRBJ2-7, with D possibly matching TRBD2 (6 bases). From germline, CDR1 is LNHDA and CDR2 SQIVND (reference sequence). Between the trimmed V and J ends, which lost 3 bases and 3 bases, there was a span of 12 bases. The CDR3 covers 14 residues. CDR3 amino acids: CASSMAGIIYEQYF. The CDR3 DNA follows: TGTGCCAGTAGTATGGCGGGAATCATCTACGAGCAGTACTTC.

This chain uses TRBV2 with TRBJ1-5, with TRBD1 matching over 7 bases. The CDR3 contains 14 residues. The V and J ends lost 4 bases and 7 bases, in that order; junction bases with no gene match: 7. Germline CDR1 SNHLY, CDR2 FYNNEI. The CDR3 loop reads CASSVRQGEQPQHF. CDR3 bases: TGTGCCAGCAGTGTACGACAGGGTGAGCAGCCCCAGCATTTT.

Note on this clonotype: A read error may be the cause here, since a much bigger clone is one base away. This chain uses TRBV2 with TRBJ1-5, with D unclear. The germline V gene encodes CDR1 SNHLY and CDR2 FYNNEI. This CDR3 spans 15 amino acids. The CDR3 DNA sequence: TGTGCCAGCAGTGCCGAACAGAATAGCAAACAGCCCCAGCATTTT. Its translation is CASSAEQNSKQPQHF.

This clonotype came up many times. For the CDR3, the DNA is TGTGCCAGCAGCTTAGTGGGGTCTTCCCATGAGCAGTTCTTC. It codes for CASSLVGSSHEQFF. V and J are TRBV7-9 and TRBJ2-1; unclear D gene. CDR3 size: 14 residues. Per germline, CDR1 SEHNR and CDR2 FQNEAQ (reference sequence). Between the trimmed V and J ends, which lost 1 base and 8 bases, there was a span of 12 bases.